These T cell receptor beta chains were read from a single sample in a study of cytomegalovirus exposure and HLA in healthy donors. Here immunoSEQ multiplex PCR was the method, and the copy in TCRdb shows in-frame clones only, minus some. The sample has about 120,000 clones; over 65% are singletons. Specimen: PBMCs. Every receptor here comes from a woman aged 25 to 39 in good health and CMV-seropositive. The CDR3 runs from the conserved cysteine through the conserved F or W. Fields, in order: clone size, V gene, J gene, D gene, CDR3 DNA, CDR3 protein. The D gene is left open where the match is weak. Size tells how often a clone was seen (once, few, many) or the class of an expanded clone, and some rows leave it out.

NA	TRBV5-1	TRBJ2-7	TRBD1	TGCGCCAGCAGCACACCGGACAGGGGCGAGGACGAGCAGTACTTC	CASSTPDRGEDEQYF
NA	TRBV11-2	TRBJ2-7	TRBD1	TGTGCCAGCAGCGCTTGGACAGGGGGCCAGGACGAGCAGTACTTC	CASSAWTGGQDEQYF
few	TRBV28	TRBJ2-7	TRBD1	TGTGCCAGCAGTTTGGGGACAGGGATCTACGAGCAGTACTTC	CASSLGTGIYEQYF
NA	TRBV30	TRBJ1-3	NA	TGTGCCTGGAGTTTTTCCAGGGCAGACACCATATATTTT	CAWSFSRADTIYF
NA	TRBV6-5	TRBJ2-6	NA	TGTGCCAGCGCTGGACTTTTCTCTGGGGCCAACGTCCTGACTTTC	CASAGLFSGANVLTF
few	TRBV5-1	TRBJ1-1	TRBD1	TGCGCCAGCAGCTGGGAGCCAGGGGGCGGCACTGAAGCTTTCTTT	CASSWEPGGGTEAFF
once	TRBV9	TRBJ1-5	TRBD1	TGTGCCAGCAGCGCACACAGGGGAGTAGGTCAGCCCCAGCATTTT	CASSAHRGVGQPQHF
NA	TRBV29-1	TRBJ2-1	TRBD1	TGCAGCGCTGTCCGGGACAGGGGGCATAATGAGCAGTTCTTC	CSAVRDRGHNEQFF
NA	TRBV9	TRBJ1-2	NA	TGTGCCAGCAGCCCCCACACCGAGAGGAGTGGCTACACCTTC	CASSPHTERSGYTF
NA	TRBV4-2	TRBJ2-1	TRBD2	TGTGCCAGCAGCCGAACTAGCGGGGGAATGGACGATGAGCAGTTCTTC	CASSRTSGGMDDEQFF
NA	TRBV4-3	TRBJ1-4	NA	TGCGCCAGCAGCCAAGATATCGGGGATAATGAAAAACTGTTTTTT	CASSQDIGDNEKLFF
NA	TRBV4-1	TRBJ2-2	TRBD1	TGCGCCAGCAGCTTGGGACAGGGGGCCCTGTCCGGGGAGCTGTTTTTT	CASSLGQGALSGELFF
NA	TRBV6-5	TRBJ1-1	NA	TGTGCCAGCAGCGTTAGTGGGGTGGAGGCTGAAGCTTTCTTT	CASSVSGVEAEAFF
NA	TRBV9	TRBJ1-2	TRBD1	TGTGCCAGCAGCCCCGGGACAGGGGGAGGCTACACCTTC	CASSPGTGGGYTF
NA	TRBV19	TRBJ1-6	NA	TGTGCCAGCCACAGGGATGTGGATTCACCCCTCCACTTT	CASHRDVDSPLHF
NA	TRBV28	TRBJ2-7	TRBD2	TGTGCCAGCAGTTTATCTCCCCTACTAGCGGGGGGGCCTTTATCCTACGAGCAGTACTTC	CASSLSPLLAGGPLSYEQYF
NA	TRBV7-3	TRBJ2-1	TRBD2	TGTGCCAGCAGCTGGATAGCGGGGGCCTACAATGAGCAGTTCTTC	CASSWIAGAYNEQFF
NA	TRBV30	TRBJ1-6	TRBD1	TGTGCCTGGACAGGGACAGGGCTGACCTATAATTCACCCCTCCACTTT	CAWTGTGLTYNSPLHF
NA	TRBV4-3	TRBJ2-6	NA	TGCGCCAGCAGCCAAGGAGGCGGTAAGGCCGGGGCCAACGTCCTGACTTTC	CASSQGGGKAGANVLTF